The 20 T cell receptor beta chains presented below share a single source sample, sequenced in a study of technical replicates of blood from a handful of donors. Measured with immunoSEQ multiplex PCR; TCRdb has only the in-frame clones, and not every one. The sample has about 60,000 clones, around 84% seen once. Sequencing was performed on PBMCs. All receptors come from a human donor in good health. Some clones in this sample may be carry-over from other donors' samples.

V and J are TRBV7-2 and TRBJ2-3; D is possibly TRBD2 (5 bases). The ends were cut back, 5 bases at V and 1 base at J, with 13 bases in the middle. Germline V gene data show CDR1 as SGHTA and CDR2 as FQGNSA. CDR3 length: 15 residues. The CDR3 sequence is CASSPQLLGTDTQYF. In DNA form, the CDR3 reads TGTGCCAGCAGCCCCCAATTACTAGGCACAGATACGCAGTATTTT.

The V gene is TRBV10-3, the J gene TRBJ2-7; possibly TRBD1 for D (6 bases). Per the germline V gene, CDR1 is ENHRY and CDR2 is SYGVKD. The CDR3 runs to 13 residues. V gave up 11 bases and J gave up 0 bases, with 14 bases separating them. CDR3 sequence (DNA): TGTGCCGGCCGACGGGACACCTCCTACGAGCAGTACTTC. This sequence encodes CAGRRDTSYEQYF.

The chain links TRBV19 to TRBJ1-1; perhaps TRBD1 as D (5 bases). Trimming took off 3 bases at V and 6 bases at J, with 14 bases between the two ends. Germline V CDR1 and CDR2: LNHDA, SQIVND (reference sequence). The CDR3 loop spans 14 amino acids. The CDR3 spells CASSIGQGGSEAFF. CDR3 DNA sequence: TGTGCCAGTAGTATTGGCCAGGGAGGATCTGAAGCTTTCTTT.

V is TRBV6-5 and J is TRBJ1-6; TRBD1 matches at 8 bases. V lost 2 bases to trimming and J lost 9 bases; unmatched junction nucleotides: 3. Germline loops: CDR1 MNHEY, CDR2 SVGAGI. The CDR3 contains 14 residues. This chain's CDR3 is CASSYRDRSSPLHF. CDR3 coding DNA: TGTGCCAGCAGTTACCGGGACAGGTCTTCACCCCTCCACTTT.

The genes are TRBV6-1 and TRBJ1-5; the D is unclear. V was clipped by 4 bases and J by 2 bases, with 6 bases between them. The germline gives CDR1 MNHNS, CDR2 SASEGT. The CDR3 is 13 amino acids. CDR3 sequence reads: CASSVVGNQPQHF. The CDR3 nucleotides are TGTGCCAGCAGTGTAGTGGGCAATCAGCCCCAGCATTTT.

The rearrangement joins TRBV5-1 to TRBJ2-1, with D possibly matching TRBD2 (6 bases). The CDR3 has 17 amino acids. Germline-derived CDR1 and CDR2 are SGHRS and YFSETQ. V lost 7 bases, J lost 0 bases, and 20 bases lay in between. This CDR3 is CASGGAGGASSYNEQFF. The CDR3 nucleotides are TGCGCCAGCGGCGGGGCGGGCGGTGCGAGCTCCTACAATGAGCAGTTCTTC.

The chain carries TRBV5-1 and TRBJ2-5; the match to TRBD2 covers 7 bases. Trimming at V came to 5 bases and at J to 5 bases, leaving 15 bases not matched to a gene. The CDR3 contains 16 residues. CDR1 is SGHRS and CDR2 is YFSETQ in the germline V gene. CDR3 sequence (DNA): TGCGCCAGCAGGACACAAAGCGGGGCCCCATGGGAGACCCAGTACTTC. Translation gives CASRTQSGAPWETQYF.

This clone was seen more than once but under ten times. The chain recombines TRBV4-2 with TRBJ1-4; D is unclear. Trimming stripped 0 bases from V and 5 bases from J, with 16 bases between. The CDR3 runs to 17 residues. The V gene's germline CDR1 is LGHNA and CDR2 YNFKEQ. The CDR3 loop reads CASSQDRAGNGNEKLFF. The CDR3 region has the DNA TGTGCCAGCAGCCAAGATAGGGCGGGTAACGGAAATGAAAAACTGTTTTTT.

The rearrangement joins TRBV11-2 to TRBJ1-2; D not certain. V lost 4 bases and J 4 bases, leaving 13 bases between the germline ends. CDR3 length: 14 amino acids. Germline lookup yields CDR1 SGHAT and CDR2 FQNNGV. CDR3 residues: CASSYGRFPYGYTF. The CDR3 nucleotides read TGTGCCAGCAGCTACGGGAGGTTTCCCTATGGCTACACCTTC.

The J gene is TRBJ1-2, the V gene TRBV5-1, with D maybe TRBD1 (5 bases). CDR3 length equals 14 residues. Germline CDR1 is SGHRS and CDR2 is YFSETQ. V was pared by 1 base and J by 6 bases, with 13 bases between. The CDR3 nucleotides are TGCGCCAGCAGCTTGTCGGGCCAGGGCAATGGCTACACCTTC. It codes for CASSLSGQGNGYTF.

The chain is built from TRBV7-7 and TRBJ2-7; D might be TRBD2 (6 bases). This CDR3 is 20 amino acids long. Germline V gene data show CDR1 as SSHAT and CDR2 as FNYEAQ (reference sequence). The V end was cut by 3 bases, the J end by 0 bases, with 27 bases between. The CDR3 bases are TGTGCCAGCAGCTTTTATAACGGTCTGGGGCTAGCGTACAACTCCTACGAGCAGTACTTC. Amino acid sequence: CASSFYNGLGLAYNSYEQYF.

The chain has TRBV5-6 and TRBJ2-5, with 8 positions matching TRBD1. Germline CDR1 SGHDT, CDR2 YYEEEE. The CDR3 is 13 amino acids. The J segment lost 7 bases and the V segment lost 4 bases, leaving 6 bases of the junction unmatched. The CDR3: CASSRNRGTTQYF. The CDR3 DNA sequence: TGTGCCAGCAGCAGAAACAGGGGGACGACCCAGTACTTC.

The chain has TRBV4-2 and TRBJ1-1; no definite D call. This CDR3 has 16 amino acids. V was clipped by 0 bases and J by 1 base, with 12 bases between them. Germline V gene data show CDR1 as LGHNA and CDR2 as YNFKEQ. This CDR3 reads CASSQDHVRGNTEAFF. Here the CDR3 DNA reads TGTGCCAGCAGCCAAGATCATGTTAGAGGGAACACTGAAGCTTTCTTT.

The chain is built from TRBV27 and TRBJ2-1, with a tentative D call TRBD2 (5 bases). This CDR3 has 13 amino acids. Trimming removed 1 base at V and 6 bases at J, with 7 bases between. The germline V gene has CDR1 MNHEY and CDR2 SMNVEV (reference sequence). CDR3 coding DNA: TGTGCCAGCAGTTTATTAGCGAGCAATGAGCAGTTCTTC. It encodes CASSLLASNEQFF.

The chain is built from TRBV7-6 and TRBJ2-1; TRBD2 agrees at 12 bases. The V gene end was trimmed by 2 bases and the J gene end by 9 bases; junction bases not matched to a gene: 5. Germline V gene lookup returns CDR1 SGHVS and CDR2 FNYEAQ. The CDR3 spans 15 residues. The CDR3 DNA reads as TGTGCCAGCAGCTTACTAGCGGGAGGGCCTGGTGAGCAGTTCTTC. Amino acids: CASSLLAGGPGEQFF.

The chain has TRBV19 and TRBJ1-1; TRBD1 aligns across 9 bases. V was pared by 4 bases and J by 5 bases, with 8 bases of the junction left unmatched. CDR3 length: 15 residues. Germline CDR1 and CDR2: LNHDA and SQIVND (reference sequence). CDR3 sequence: CASSTQGAQRTEAFF. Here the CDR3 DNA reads TGTGCCAGTAGTACACAGGGGGCGCAGAGGACTGAAGCTTTCTTT.

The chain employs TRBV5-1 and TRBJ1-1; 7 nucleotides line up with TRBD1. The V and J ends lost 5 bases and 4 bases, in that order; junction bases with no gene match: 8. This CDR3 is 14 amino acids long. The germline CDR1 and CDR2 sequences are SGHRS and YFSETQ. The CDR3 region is CASSTATGATEAFF. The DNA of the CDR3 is TGCGCCAGCAGTACAGCAACAGGGGCCACTGAAGCTTTCTTT.

CDR3 in amino acids: CASSEPREFGGLGAKETQYF. The CDR3 bases are TGCGCCAGCAGTGAGCCCCGGGAATTTGGAGGGCTTGGGGCCAAAGAGACCCAGTACTTC. The chain joins TRBV10-2 to TRBJ2-5; D perhaps matches TRBD2 (6 bases). V gave up 2 bases and J gave up 3 bases, with 28 bases separating them. CDR3 length: 20 residues. Germline values: CDR1 WSHSY, CDR2 SAAADI.

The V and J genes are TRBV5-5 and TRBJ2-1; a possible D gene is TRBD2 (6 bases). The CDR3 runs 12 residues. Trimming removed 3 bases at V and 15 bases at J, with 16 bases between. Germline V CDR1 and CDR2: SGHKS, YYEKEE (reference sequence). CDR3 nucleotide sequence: TGTGCCAGCAGCTCGGCGGGGTTACTTCCGTTCTTC. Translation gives CASSSAGLLPFF.

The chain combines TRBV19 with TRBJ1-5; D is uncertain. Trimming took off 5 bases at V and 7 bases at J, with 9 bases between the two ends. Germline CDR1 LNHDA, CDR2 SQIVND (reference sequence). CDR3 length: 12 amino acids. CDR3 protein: CASSDSGQPQHF. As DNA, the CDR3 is TGTGCCAGTAGTGATAGCGGACAGCCCCAGCATTTT.